This T cell receptor beta chain was obtained from a study of T-cell reconstitution after alpha-beta-depleted transplantation in children. General study points: At around two months after transplant, the alpha-beta T cells were reportedly derived from several hundred expanded clones that came from non-depleted graft cells. Diversity of TCRbeta at day 60 was high in some patients, arising from surviving recipient T cells and thymic progenitors.

In its sample, this clonotype was seen a few times. Its antigen is not identified. The CDR3 sequence is 15 residues long. Losses at the gene ends were 2 bases for V and 7 bases for J; bases not matched to a gene: 5. Germline CDR1 reads SGHDT; CDR2 reads YYEEEE. For TCRbeta, the library was prepared with unique molecular identifiers. Each CDR3 protein is one row after TCRdb ran MiXCR on the PCR reads. The sample yields a few hundred thousand distinct CDR3 sequences, approximately 7% seen once. The chain joins TRBV5-6 to TRBJ1-4; TRBD1 matches 10 bases. The TCR was taken from a boy aged 2 to 10 with acute lymphoblastic leukemia, due to receive a stem cell transplant. The material sequenced was PBMCs, taken before TCRalphabeta/CD19-depleted stem cell transplant. Here the CDR3 DNA reads TGTGCCAGCAGCTTAACCGGGACAGGGGTTGAAAAACTGTTTTTT. Its translation is CASSLTGTGVEKLFF.